The sequence of this T cell receptor (beta chain) was determined in a study of blood T cell repertoires in COVID-19. Deletions cut 0 bases from V and 9 bases from J, with 9 bases between. Germline assignment: CDR1 LNHDA and CDR2 SQIVND (reference sequence). This CDR3 contains 13 residues. Per the authors' pipeline: Using reference gene primer amplification, nucleated cell counts were estimated. Sequencing was performed with immunoSEQ multiplex PCR; in TCRdb, only in-frame clones are kept and a portion is missing. V and J calls and clone size are as listed in that table; D and trimming were resolved from the DNA. Among approximately 250,000 clones listed, about 90% were seen once. Participants were placed into cohorts based on the clinical history they reported.

V and J are TRBV19 and TRBJ1-3; D call uncertain. The sequencing input was PBMCs or T cells enriched from blood (not recorded which). The TCR sequence derives from a woman aged 30 to 39 with acute COVID-19. As DNA, the CDR3 is TGTGCCAGTAGTATAGATCCTCGGAGCACCATATATTTT. As protein: CASSIDPRSTIYF.